These 24 T cell receptor beta chains came from one sample sequenced in a study of molecular identifiers for immune sequencing clone quantification. Via MiXCR, TCRdb re-called the PCR reads, giving one row per CDR3 protein. The sample contains 85,000 to 100,000 distinct CDR3 sequences, 20% to 25% of which appear only once. The sequenced material came from naive CD8+ T cells from blood, with Jurkat cell RNA spiked in. The subset: FACS-sorted CD8+CD4-CCR7+CD45RA+ naive T cells. The source is a human donor in good health. Some libraries in this study had Jurkat cell RNA spiked in.

This chain connects TRBV13 to TRBJ2-1, with D possibly TRBD1 on 5 matching bases. With 5 bases removed from V and 4 bases from J, the gap between germline ends came to 15 bases. The length of the CDR3 is 15 residues. The germline V gene encodes CDR1 PRHDT and CDR2 FYEKMQ (reference sequence). CDR3 DNA: TGTGCCAGCAGCCCCCCAGCCAGGGTTTACAATGAGCAGTTCTTC. It yields the protein CASSPPARVYNEQFF. The full variable domain, with the rest looked up from reference TRBV13 and TRBJ2-1, is AAGVIQSPRHLIKEKRETATLKCYPIPRHDTVYWYQQGPGQDPQFLISFYEKMQSDKGSIPDRFSAQQFSDYHSELNMSSLELGDSALYFCASSPPARVYNEQFFGPGTRLTVL.

Points on this clonotype: A single base separates this from a much larger clone, so it may be a read error. The rearrangement links TRBV20-1 to TRBJ2-3; TRBD1 aligns across 7 bases. The CDR3 extends over 13 amino acids. Germline CDR1 is DFQATT and CDR2 is SNEGSKA (reference sequence). This chain's CDR3 is CSAATGIPDMQYF. The DNA for the CDR3 is TGCAGTGCGGCGACAGGGATACCAGATATGCAGTATTTT.

CDR3 DNA sequence: TGTGCCAGCAGGGGACAGAGCTCTGGAAACACCATATATTTT. This sequence encodes CASRGQSSGNTIYF. The V and J genes are TRBV6-1 and TRBJ1-3, with TRBD1 identical over 7 bases. Germline assignment: CDR1 MNHNS and CDR2 SASEGT. The CDR3 is made up of 14 amino acids. Trimming cost V 6 bases and J 0 bases; bases outside gene matches: 2.

As concerns this clonotype: Since a much larger clone is just one base distant, this may be a read error. The chain recombines TRBV25-1 with TRBJ2-3; D perhaps matches TRBD1 (5 bases). The germline V and J ends were trimmed by 10 bases and 1 base, with 12 bases remaining between them. Germline-derived CDR1 and CDR2 are MGHDK and SYGVNS. The CDR3 runs 13 residues. For the CDR3, the DNA is TGTGCCACTCAGGGAAGCCGCACAGATACGCAGTATTTT. This codes for CATQGSRTDTQYF.

The sample holds many counts of this clonotype. The chain carries TRBV6-2 or TRBV6-3 and TRBJ2-3; 11 bases match TRBD2. The CDR3 has 15 amino acids. The germline CDR1 and CDR2 sequences are MNHEY and SVGEGT. Losses at the gene ends were 5 bases for V and 1 base for J; bases not matched to a gene: 2. The CDR3 DNA follows: TGTGCCAGCAGTCAGACTAGCGGGGGCACAGATACGCAGTATTTT. It is translated as CASSQTSGGTDTQYF.

The chain is built from TRBV27 and TRBJ2-2; 10 bases line up with TRBD2. J lost 1 base, V lost 7 bases, and 12 bases had no gene match. The CDR3 spans 18 residues. CDR1 is MNHEY, CDR2 SMNVEV, per germline (reference sequence). CDR3 protein: CASTEMGVAGGNTGELFF. In DNA, the CDR3 is TGTGCCAGCACAGAAATGGGAGTAGCGGGGGGGAACACCGGGGAGCTGTTTTTT.

Comments on this clonotype: It may be a read error: a sequence one base away is much more abundant. The rearrangement uses TRBV7-9 and TRBJ2-3; the D is unclear. The CDR3 spans 14 residues. V was trimmed by 5 bases and J by 2 bases, leaving 11 bases between them. CDR1 and CDR2 (germline): SEHNR, FQNEAQ (reference sequence). This CDR3 is CASSLTRNTDTQYF. As DNA, the CDR3 is TGTGCCAGCAGCCTTACACGGAACACAGATACGCAGTATTTT. Full variable domain (missing parts from reference TRBV7-9 and TRBJ2-3): DTGVSQNPRHKITKRGQNVTFRCDPISEHNRLYWYRQTLGQGPEFLTYFQNEAQLEKSRLLSDRFSAERPKGSFSTLEIQRTEQGDSAMYLCASSLTRNTDTQYFGPGTRLTVL.

Concerning this clonotype: Being one base from a much bigger clone, this may be a read error. The rearrangement uses TRBV19 and TRBJ2-5, with D tentatively TRBD2 (7 bases). CDR1 and CDR2 (germline): LNHDA, SQIVND (reference sequence). There are 15 residues in the CDR3. The V gene lost 2 bases and the J gene lost 4 bases, with 14 bases spanning the gap. CDR3 bases: TGTGCCAGTAGTATAAGGGGGGGCCTGGGAGAGACCCAGTACTTC. Residues: CASSIRGGLGETQYF.

The chain employs TRBV11-3 and TRBJ2-2; the match to TRBD1 covers 8 bases. V was pared by 5 bases and J by 6 bases, with 8 bases of the junction left unmatched. The CDR3 consists of 15 residues. Germline CDR1 is SGHNT and CDR2 is YENEEA. CDR3 protein: CASSDGQGTAGELFF. CDR3 nucleotide sequence: TGTGCCAGCAGCGACGGACAGGGAACGGCCGGGGAGCTGTTTTTT.

This clonotype has a count of ten or more. The rearrangement joins TRBV4-1 to TRBJ2-7; TRBD1 matches 8 bases. The CDR3 totals 14 residues. Germline-derived CDR1 and CDR2 are MGHRA and YSYEKL. J was trimmed by 4 bases and V by 1 base; bases with no gene match: 3. The CDR3 is CASSQVDRGYEQYF. Written as DNA, the CDR3 is TGCGCCAGCAGCCAAGTAGACAGGGGTTACGAGCAGTACTTC.

There are many counts of this clonotype. The chain carries TRBV12-3 or TRBV12-4 and TRBJ2-3; D might be TRBD2 (5 bases). The CDR3 is 15 amino acids. V was pared by 1 base and J by 1 base, with 9 bases between. The CDR3 DNA follows: TGTGCCAGCAGTTTAGTTGCGAGGGGCACAGATACGCAGTATTTT. Translated, it gives CASSLVARGTDTQYF.

In its sample, this clonotype was seen a few times. CDR3 amino acids: CASSRAGTSRPYEQYF. CDR3 DNA sequence: TGTGCCAGCAGCAGAGCCGGGACTTCTCGTCCCTACGAGCAGTACTTC. The chain has TRBV21-1 and TRBJ2-7; the D segment call TRBD2 is taken from the table without a DNA check. TRBV21-1 is deemed a pseudogene. The CDR3 runs to 16 residues.

In this sample, this clonotype turned up many times. J is TRBJ1-4 and V is TRBV7-6; tentative D call: TRBD1 (6 bases). The length of the CDR3 is 17 residues. Germline assignment: CDR1 SGHVS and CDR2 FNYEAQ. With 1 base removed from V and 6 bases from J, the gap between germline ends came to 18 bases. The CDR3, as DNA: TGTGCCAGCAGCTTAGGACCCACTTGGACAGAGCATGAAAAACTGTTTTTT. It yields the protein CASSLGPTWTEHEKLFF.

This clonotype was counted ten times or more. V gene TRBV20-1 combines with J gene TRBJ1-5; D is uncertain. V gave up 0 bases and J gave up 2 bases, with 8 bases separating them. Germline CDR1 and CDR2: DFQATT and SNEGSKA (reference sequence). This CDR3 region has 14 residues. The CDR3 protein is CSARDLPGNQPQHF. Written as DNA, the CDR3 is TGCAGTGCTAGAGATCTACCGGGCAATCAGCCCCAGCATTTT.

This clonotype was counted many times. The junction departs from the called germline gene at one end, perhaps through a read error. The chain combines TRBV12-5 with TRBJ1-5; 12 bases map to TRBD1. CDR3 size: 15 residues. CDR1 and CDR2 from the germline V gene are LGHNT and FRNRAP. In DNA, the CDR3 is TGTGCTGGTGGTTTGGGACAGGGGGCAGAGCAGCCCCAGCATTTT. Translated, it gives CAGGLGQGAEQPQHF.

This clonotype was observed many times. The genes are TRBV7-8 and TRBJ1-4; D is ambiguous. This CDR3 spans 15 amino acids. V was cut by 5 bases and J by 6 bases, with 16 bases left in between. Per germline, CDR1 SGHVS and CDR2 FQNEAQ. CDR3 sequence reads: CASSLPGSGYEKLFF. In DNA, the CDR3 is TGTGCCAGCAGCCTTCCGGGGTCCGGGTATGAAAAACTGTTTTTT.

The V gene is TRBV27, the J gene TRBJ2-2; D gene unclear. Germline V CDR1 and CDR2: MNHEY, SMNVEV (reference sequence). The CDR3 is made up of 14 amino acids. Trimming shortened V by 4 bases and J by 3 bases, and 9 bases separated the two germline ends. CDR3 nucleotides: TGTGCCAGCAGTTGGGGTGCGGACACCGGGGAGCTGTTTTTT. Residues: CASSWGADTGELFF.

With respect to this clonotype: A much larger clone differs from this one at a single base, so this may be a read error. V gene TRBV28 combines with J gene TRBJ2-7, with D perhaps TRBD1 (6 bases). Trimming removed 2 bases from V and 5 bases from J, with 13 bases in between. The CDR3 sequence is 14 residues long. CDR1 is MDHEN and CDR2 is SYDVKM in the germline V gene. The CDR3 loop is CASSLPGELDEQYF. CDR3 sequence (DNA): TGTGCCAGCAGTTTACCAGGGGAGTTGGACGAGCAGTACTTC. The variable domain in full, with the rest retrieved from reference TRBV28 and TRBJ2-7, is DVKVTQSSRYLVKRTGEKVFLECVQDMDHENMFWYRQDPGLGLRLIYFSYDVKMKEKGDIPEGYSVSREKKERFSLILESASTNQTSMYLCASSLPGELDEQYFGPGTRLTVT.

This clonotype was detected many times. The gene calls are TRBV10-2 and TRBJ1-1, with D possibly TRBD1 on 5 matching bases. Germline CDR1 is WSHSY and CDR2 is SAAADI. The CDR3 has 12 amino acids. Trimming took 6 bases from V and 3 from J, leaving 8 bases between them. CDR3 protein: CASRGDYTEAFF. The CDR3 nucleotides are TGCGCCAGCAGGGGGGATTACACTGAAGCTTTCTTT.

This clonotype was seen only a few times. This may stem from a read error, because a much larger clone lies one nucleotide away. The J gene is TRBJ1-2, the V gene TRBV13, with no clear D. The CDR3 runs to 15 residues. The V end lost 8 bases, the J end lost 3 bases, and 19 bases lay between the germline ends. CDR1 is PRHDT, CDR2 FYEKMQ, per germline (reference sequence). The CDR3 here is CASGAAPQFDYGYTF. The DNA for the CDR3 is TGTGCCAGCGGCGCCGCACCGCAGTTCGACTATGGCTACACCTTC.

This clonotype was counted only a few times. The chain carries TRBV20-1 and TRBJ2-7; 10 bases map to TRBD1. This CDR3 region has 16 residues. The V and J ends lost 2 bases and 2 bases, in that order; junction bases with no gene match: 9. Looked up from germline, CDR1 is DFQATT and CDR2 is SNEGSKA (reference sequence). CDR3 in amino acids: CSARKGQGRGTYEQYF. The CDR3 DNA is TGCAGTGCTAGAAAGGGACAGGGGAGGGGTACCTACGAGCAGTACTTC.

This clonotype was seen repeatedly, ten times or more. The chain combines TRBV29-1 with TRBJ2-3; D gene uncertain. CDR1 and CDR2 (germline): SQVTM, ANQGSEA. V was cut by 6 bases and J by 0 bases, with 10 bases left in between. The CDR3 length is 13 residues. The CDR3 sequence: CSVLDDSTDTQYF. The CDR3 DNA reads as TGCAGCGTCCTGGACGATAGCACAGATACGCAGTATTTT.

The chain has TRBV27 and TRBJ2-3; D not resolved. The germline CDR1 and CDR2 sequences are MNHEY and SMNVEV (reference sequence). V was trimmed by 2 bases and J by 5 bases, leaving 8 bases between them. The CDR3 length is 13 residues. CDR3 amino acids: CASSLGLGDTQYF. CDR3 nucleotide sequence: TGTGCCAGCAGTTTAGGTTTAGGAGATACGCAGTATTTT.

In this sample, this clonotype turned up many times. The CDR3 coding sequence is TGTGCCAGCAGTGATCCAACAACCCAGACCGGGGAGCTGTTTTTT. This sequence encodes CASSDPTTQTGELFF. This chain links TRBV12-3 or TRBV12-4 with TRBJ2-2; D is ambiguous. The CDR3 loop spans 15 amino acids. Trimming stripped 5 bases from V and 5 bases from J, with 15 bases between.